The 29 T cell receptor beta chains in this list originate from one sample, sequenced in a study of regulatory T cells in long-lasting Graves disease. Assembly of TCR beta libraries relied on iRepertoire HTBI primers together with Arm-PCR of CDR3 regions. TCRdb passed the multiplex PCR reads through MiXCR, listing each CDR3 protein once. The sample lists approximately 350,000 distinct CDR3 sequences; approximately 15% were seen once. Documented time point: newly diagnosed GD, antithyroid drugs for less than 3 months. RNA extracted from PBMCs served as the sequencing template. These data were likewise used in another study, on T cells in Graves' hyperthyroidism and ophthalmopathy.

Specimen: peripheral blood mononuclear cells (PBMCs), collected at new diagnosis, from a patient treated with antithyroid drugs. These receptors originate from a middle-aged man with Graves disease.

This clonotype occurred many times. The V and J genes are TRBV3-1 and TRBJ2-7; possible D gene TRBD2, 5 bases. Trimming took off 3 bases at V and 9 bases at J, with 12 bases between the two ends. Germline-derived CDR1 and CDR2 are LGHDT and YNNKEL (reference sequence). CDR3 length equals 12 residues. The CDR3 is CASSHLGVWQYF. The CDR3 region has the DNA TGTGCCAGCAGCCACCTCGGGGTTTGGCAGTACTTC.

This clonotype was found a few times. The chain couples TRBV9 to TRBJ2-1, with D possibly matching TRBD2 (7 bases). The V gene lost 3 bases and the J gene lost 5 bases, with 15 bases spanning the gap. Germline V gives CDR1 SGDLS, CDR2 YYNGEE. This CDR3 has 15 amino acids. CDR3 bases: TGTGCCAGCAGCGAGGGGGGGGGTTCCCACAATGAGCAGTTCTTC. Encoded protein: CASSEGGGSHNEQFF.

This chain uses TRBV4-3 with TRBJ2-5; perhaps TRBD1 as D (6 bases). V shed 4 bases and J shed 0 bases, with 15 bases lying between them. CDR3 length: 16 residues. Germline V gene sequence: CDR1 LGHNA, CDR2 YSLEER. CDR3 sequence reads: CASSPSGAFNQETQYF. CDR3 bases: TGCGCCAGCAGCCCCTCAGGGGCCTTCAACCAAGAGACCCAGTACTTC.

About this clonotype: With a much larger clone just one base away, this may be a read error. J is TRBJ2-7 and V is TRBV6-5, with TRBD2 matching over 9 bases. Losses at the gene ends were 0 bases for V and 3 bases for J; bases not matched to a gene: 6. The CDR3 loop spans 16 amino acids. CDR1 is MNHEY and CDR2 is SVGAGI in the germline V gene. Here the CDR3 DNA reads TGTGCCAGCAGTTACTCTCGGACTAGCGAACACTACGAGCAGTACTTC. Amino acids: CASSYSRTSEHYEQYF.

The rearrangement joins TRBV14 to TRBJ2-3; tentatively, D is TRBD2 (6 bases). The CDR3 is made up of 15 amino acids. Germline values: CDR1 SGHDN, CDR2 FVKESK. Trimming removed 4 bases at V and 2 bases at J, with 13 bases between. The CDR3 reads CASSRGAGYTDTQYF. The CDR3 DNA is TGTGCCAGCAGCCGGGGAGCGGGCTACACAGATACGCAGTATTTT. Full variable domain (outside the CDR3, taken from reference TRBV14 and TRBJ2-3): EAGVTQFPSHSVIEKGQTVTLRCDPISGHDNLYWYRRVMGKEIKFLLHFVKESKQDESGMPNNRFLAERTGGTYSTLKVQPAELEDSGVYFCASSRGAGYTDTQYFGPGTRLTVL.

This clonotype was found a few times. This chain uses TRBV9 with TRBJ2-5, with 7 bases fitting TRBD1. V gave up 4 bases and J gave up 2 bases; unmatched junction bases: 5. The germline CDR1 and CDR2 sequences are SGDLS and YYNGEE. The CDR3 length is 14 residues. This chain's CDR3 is CASSPGQEQETQYF. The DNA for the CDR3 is TGTGCCAGCAGCCCCGGACAGGAACAAGAGACCCAGTACTTC.

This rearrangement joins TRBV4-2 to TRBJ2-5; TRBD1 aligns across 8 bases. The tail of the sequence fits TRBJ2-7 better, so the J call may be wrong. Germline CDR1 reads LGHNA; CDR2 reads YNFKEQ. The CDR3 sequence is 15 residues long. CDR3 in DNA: TGTGCCAGCAGCCAGCTGGACAGGGCCCTCTACGAGCAGTACTTC. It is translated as CASSQLDRALYEQYF.

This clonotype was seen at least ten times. The CDR3, as DNA: TGCGCCAGCAGCTTGGTACCGGGACAGGGAGGCGAGCAGTACTTC. Translation: CASSLVPGQGGEQYF. The chain links TRBV5-1 to TRBJ2-7; 9 nucleotides match TRBD1. Trimming removed 0 bases from V and 6 bases from J; junction bases left unmatched: 7. CDR1 and CDR2 from the germline V gene are SGHRS and YFSETQ. The length of the CDR3 is 15 residues.

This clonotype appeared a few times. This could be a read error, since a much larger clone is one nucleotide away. CDR3 sequence reads: CASSPRELTSEGYEQYF. CDR3 sequence (DNA): TGTGCCAGCTCACCACGAGAGCTGACTAGCGAGGGGTATGAGCAGTACTTC. V gene TRBV18 combines with J gene TRBJ2-7, with 8 nucleotides matching TRBD2. Germline values: CDR1 KGHSH, CDR2 LQKENI. J was trimmed by 7 bases and V by 1 base; bases with no gene match: 15. The CDR3 covers 17 residues.

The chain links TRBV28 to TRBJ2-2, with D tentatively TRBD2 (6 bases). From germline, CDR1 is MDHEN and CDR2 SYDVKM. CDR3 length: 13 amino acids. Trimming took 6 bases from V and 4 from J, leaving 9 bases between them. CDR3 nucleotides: TGTGCCAGCAGGGAGGGTATCACCGGGGAGCTGTTTTTT. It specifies CASREGITGELFF.

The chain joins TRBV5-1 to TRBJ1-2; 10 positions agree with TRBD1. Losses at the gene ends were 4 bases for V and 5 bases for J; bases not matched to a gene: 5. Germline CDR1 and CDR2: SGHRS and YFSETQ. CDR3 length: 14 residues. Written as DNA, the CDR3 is TGCGCCAGCAGCCGGGGGACAGGGGATTATGGCTACACCTTC. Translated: CASSRGTGDYGYTF.

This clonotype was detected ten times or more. The CDR3 protein is CASSFTRGGEETQYF. The DNA for the CDR3 is TGTGCCAGCAGCTTCACCCGCGGGGGGGAAGAGACCCAGTACTTC. This chain connects TRBV11-3 to TRBJ2-5; 9 nucleotides align to TRBD2. The CDR3 spans 15 residues. The V gene end was trimmed by 3 bases and the J gene end by 3 bases; junction bases not matched to a gene: 5. Germline V CDR1 and CDR2: SGHNT, YENEEA. Drawing the rest from reference TRBV11-3 and TRBJ2-5, the complete variable domain is EAGVVQSPRYKIIEKKQPVAFWCNPISGHNTLYWYLQNLGQGPELLIRYENEEAVDDSQLPKDRFSAERLKGVDSTLKIQPAELGDSAVYLCASSFTRGGEETQYFGPGTRLLVL.

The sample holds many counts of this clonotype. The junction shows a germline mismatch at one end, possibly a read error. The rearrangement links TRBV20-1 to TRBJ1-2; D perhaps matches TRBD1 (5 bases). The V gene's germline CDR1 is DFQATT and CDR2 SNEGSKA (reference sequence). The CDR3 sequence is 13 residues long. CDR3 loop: CSARTALGYGYAF. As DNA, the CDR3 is TGCAGTGCTAGGACAGCACTGGGCTATGGCTACGCCTTC.

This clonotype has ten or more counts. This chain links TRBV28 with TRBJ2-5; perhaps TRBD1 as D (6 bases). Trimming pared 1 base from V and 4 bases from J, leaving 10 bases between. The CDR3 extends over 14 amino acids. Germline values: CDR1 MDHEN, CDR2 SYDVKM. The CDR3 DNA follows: TGTGCCAGCAGTTTATCCCAGGGGCGAGAGACCCAGTACTTC. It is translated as CASSLSQGRETQYF.

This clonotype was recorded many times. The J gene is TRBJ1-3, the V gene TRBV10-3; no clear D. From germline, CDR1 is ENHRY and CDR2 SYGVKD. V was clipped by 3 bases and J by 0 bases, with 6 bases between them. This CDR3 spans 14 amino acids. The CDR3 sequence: CAISDGLSGNTIYF. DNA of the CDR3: TGTGCCATCAGTGACGGCCTCTCTGGAAACACCATATATTTT.

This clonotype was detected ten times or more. The CDR3 DNA is TGTGCCAGCAGCTTCCAGAGGAATAGCAATCAGCCCCAGCATTTT. Its translation: CASSFQRNSNQPQHF. V gene TRBV7-2 combines with J gene TRBJ1-5; D remains unclear. Trimming cost V 3 bases and J 0 bases, with 9 bases left between them. In germline, CDR1 is SGHTA, CDR2 FQGNSA. CDR3 length: 15 amino acids.

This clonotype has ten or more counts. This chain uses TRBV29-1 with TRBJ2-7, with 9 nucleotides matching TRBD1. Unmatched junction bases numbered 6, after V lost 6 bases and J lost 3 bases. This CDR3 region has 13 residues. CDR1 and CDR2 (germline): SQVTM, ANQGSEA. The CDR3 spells CSVQGQGSYEQYF. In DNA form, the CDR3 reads TGCAGCGTCCAGGGACAGGGCAGCTACGAGCAGTACTTC.

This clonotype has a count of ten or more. CDR3 amino acids: CASSPGLAAPNEQFF. Here the CDR3 DNA reads TGTGCCAGCAGTCCTGGACTAGCGGCCCCGAATGAGCAGTTCTTC. V usage is TRBV12-3 or TRBV12-4 and J usage is TRBJ2-1, with TRBD2 identical over 10 bases. V gave up 5 bases and J gave up 7 bases; unmatched junction bases: 8. This CDR3 has 15 amino acids.

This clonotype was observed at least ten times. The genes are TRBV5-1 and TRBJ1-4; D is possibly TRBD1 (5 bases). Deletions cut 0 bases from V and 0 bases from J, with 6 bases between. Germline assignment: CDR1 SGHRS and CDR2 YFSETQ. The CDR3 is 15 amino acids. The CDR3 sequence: CASSLETATNEKLFF. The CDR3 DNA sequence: TGCGCCAGCAGCTTGGAGACAGCAACTAATGAAAAACTGTTTTTT.

The CDR3 loop is CSPSSGGADEQFF. CDR3 DNA sequence: TGCAGTCCCTCTAGCGGGGGGGCCGATGAGCAGTTCTTC. The chain couples TRBV20-1 to TRBJ2-1, with 12 bases that match TRBD2. This CDR3 is 13 amino acids long. The V gene end was trimmed by 8 bases and the J gene end by 8 bases; junction bases not matched to a gene: 7. The germline V gene has CDR1 DFQATT and CDR2 SNEGSKA (reference sequence).

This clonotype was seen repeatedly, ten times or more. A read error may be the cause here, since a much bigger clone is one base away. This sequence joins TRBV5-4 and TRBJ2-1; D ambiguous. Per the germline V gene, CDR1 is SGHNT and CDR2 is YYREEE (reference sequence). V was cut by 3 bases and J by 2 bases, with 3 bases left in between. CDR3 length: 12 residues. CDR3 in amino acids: CASSSTYNEQFF. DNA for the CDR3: TGTGCCAGCAGCTCGACCTACAATGAGCAGTTCTTC.

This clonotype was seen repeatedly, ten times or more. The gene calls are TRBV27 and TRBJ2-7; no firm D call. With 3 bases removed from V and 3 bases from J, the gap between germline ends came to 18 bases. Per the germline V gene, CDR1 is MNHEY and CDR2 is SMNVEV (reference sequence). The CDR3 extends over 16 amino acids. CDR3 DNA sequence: TGTGCCAGCAGTTTCAGTCAGGCTCCCATGGGCTACGAGCAGTACTTC. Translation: CASSFSQAPMGYEQYF.

CDR3 region: CASSSGQGASDTQYF. CDR3 DNA sequence: TGTGCCAGCAGCTCGGGACAGGGGGCGTCAGATACGCAGTATTTT. This chain connects TRBV2 to TRBJ2-3; 12 positions agree with TRBD1. CDR3 length: 15 residues. J lost 4 bases, V lost 6 bases, and 5 bases had no gene match. Germline lookup yields CDR1 SNHLY and CDR2 FYNNEI.

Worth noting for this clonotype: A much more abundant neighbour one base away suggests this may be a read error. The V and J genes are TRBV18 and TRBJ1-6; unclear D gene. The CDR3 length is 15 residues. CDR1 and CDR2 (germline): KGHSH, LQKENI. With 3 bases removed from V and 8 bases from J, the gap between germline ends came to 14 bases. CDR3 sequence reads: CASSPRAEGDSPLHF. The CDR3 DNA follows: TGTGCCAGCTCACCGCGGGCCGAAGGCGATTCACCCCTCCACTTT.

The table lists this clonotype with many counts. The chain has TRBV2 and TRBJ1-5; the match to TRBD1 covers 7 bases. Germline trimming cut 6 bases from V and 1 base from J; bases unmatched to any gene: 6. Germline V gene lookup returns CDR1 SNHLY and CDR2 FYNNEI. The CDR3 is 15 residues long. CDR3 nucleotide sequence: TGTGCCAGCAGCCCGAACAGGGGCAGCAATCAGCCCCAGCATTTT. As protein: CASSPNRGSNQPQHF.

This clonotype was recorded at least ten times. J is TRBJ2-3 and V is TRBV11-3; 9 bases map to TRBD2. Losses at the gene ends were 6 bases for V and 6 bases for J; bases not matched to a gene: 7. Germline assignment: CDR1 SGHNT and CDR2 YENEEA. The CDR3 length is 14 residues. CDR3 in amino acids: CASSLLAGDDTQYF. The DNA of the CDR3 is TGTGCCAGCAGTCTACTAGCGGGTGACGATACGCAGTATTTT.

CDR3 nucleotides: TGCAGTTCTCCGGCGGTTCAGGGGTCGATTCAGCCCCAGCATTTT. Translating gives CSSPAVQGSIQPQHF. The gene calls are TRBV20-1 and TRBJ1-5; D is possibly TRBD1 (6 bases). CDR3 size: 15 residues. V dropped 8 bases and J dropped 6 bases, with 23 bases sitting between them. Germline CDR1 reads DFQATT; CDR2 reads SNEGSKA (reference sequence).

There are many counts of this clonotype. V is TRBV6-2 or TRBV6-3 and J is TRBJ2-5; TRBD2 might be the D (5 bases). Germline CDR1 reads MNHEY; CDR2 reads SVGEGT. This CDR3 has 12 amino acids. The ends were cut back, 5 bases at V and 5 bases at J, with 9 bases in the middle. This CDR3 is CASSASTETQYF. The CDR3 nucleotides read TGTGCCAGCAGTGCTAGCACCGAGACCCAGTACTTC.

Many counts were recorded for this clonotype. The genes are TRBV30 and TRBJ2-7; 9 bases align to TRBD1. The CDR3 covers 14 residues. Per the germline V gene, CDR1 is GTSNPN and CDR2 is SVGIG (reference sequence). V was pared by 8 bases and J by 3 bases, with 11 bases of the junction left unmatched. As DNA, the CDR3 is TGTGCCGGCGAAAAAACAGGGGGCAACTACGAGCAGTACTTC. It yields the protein CAGEKTGGNYEQYF.